The rows below give T cell receptor beta chains drawn from one sample of a study of T cells in Graves' hyperthyroidism and ophthalmopathy. Each CDR3 protein gets one entry after TCRdb re-called the multiplex PCR reads with MiXCR. The table includes 550,000 to 650,000 distinct CDR3 sequences, roughly 13% detected once. Sequenced material: blood. Source of these receptors: a woman between 25 and 40 years old with Graves' hyperthyroidism that later progressed to Graves' ophthalmopathy. Each CDR3 is given with its conserved first and last residue. Each record gives: V gene, clone size, J gene, D gene, CDR3 protein, CDR3 DNA. A D gene is named only where the DNA matches it firmly. Clone size appears in some rows only: once, few, many, or a class for an expanded clone.

V: TRBV11-3
size: .
J: TRBJ1-6
D: .
CDR3: CASSLGSHASPLHF
DNA: TGTGCCAGCAGCTTAGGGTCTCACGCTTCACCCCTCCACTTT

V: TRBV20-1
size: many
J: TRBJ1-4
D: .
CDR3: CSASPGPFNEKLFF
DNA: TGCAGTGCTAGCCCTGGACCTTTTAATGAAAAACTGTTTTTT

V: TRBV3-1
size: many
J: TRBJ1-1
D: TRBD1
CDR3: CASSRHRDRAQAFF
DNA: TGTGCCAGCAGCCGTCACCGGGACAGAGCTCAAGCTTTCTTT

V: TRBV9
size: few
J: TRBJ2-6
D: .
CDR3: CASSVGPVGTGANVLTF
DNA: TGTGCCAGCAGCGTAGGTCCCGTGGGGACTGGGGCCAACGTCCTGACTTTC

V: TRBV20-1
size: many
J: TRBJ1-2
D: .
CDR3: CSAREGAYGYTF
DNA: TGCAGTGCCCGAGAAGGCGCCTATGGCTACACCTTC

V: TRBV29-1
size: many
J: TRBJ1-6
D: .
CDR3: CSAGDPNSPLHF
DNA: TGCAGCGCCGGGGACCCCAATTCACCCCTCCACTTT

V: TRBV5-1
size: many
J: TRBJ2-1
D: TRBD2
CDR3: CATAPSGKRDEQFF
DNA: TGCGCAACAGCCCCCAGCGGGAAAAGGGATGAGCAGTTCTTC

V: TRBV7-9
size: many
J: TRBJ2-3
D: .
CDR3: CASSPLGGNTDTQYF
DNA: TGTGCCAGCAGCCCCCTAGGGGGGAACACAGATACGCAGTATTTT

V: TRBV6-5
size: few
J: TRBJ1-2
D: .
CDR3: CASSYDPNYGYTF
DNA: TGTGCCAGCAGTTACGACCCAAACTATGGCTACACCTTC

V: TRBV9
size: .
J: TRBJ1-2
D: TRBD1
CDR3: CASSGRDSFYGYTF
DNA: TGTGCCAGCAGCGGACGGGACAGCTTTTATGGCTACACCTTC

V: TRBV27
size: many
J: TRBJ1-1
D: .
CDR3: CASSLGSQGTEAFF
DNA: TGTGCCAGCAGTTTGGGCTCCCAGGGAACTGAAGCTTTCTTT

V: TRBV18
size: many
J: TRBJ1-1
D: .
CDR3: CASSPRTDEAFF
DNA: TGTGCCAGCTCACCAAGGACAGATGAAGCTTTCTTT

V: TRBV19
size: once
J: TRBJ1-2
D: .
CDR3: CASRFLGNANYGYTF
DNA: TGTGCCAGTAGATTCCTTGGGAATGCAAACTATGGCTACACCTTC

V: TRBV15
size: many
J: TRBJ2-2
D: .
CDR3: CATSSPSSATGELFF
DNA: TGTGCCACCAGCAGTCCGAGTAGCGCCACCGGGGAGCTGTTTTTT

V: TRBV7-3
size: many
J: TRBJ2-3
D: .
CDR3: CASSLSQAPFTDTQYF
DNA: TGTGCCAGCAGCCTATCTCAAGCGCCATTCACAGATACGCAGTATTTT

V: TRBV29-1
size: .
J: TRBJ2-1
D: TRBD2
CDR3: CSVEDRVGGNEQFF
DNA: TGCAGCGTTGAAGACCGGGTCGGGGGGAATGAGCAGTTCTTC

V: TRBV24-1
size: many
J: TRBJ2-3
D: TRBD2
CDR3: CATSDPKSQRESQYF
DNA: TGTGCCACCAGTGACCCAAAAAGTCAGCGGGAGTCGCAGTATTTT

V: TRBV18
size: many
J: TRBJ2-1
D: TRBD2
CDR3: CASSPGLADEQFF
DNA: TGTGCCAGCTCCCCGGGACTAGCGGACGAGCAGTTCTTC

V: TRBV7-9
size: .
J: TRBJ2-7
D: TRBD1
CDR3: CASSLGQGINEQYF
DNA: TGTGCCAGCAGCTTGGGACAGGGTATAAACGAGCAGTACTTC

V: TRBV5-4
size: few
J: TRBJ1-1
D: TRBD1
CDR3: CASSFWDRNTEAFF
DNA: TGTGCCAGCAGCTTTTGGGACAGAAACACTGAAGCTTTCTTT

V: TRBV30
size: .
J: TRBJ1-1
D: .
CDR3: CAWSVEWNTEAFF
DNA: TGTGCCTGGAGTGTAGAGTGGAACACTGAAGCTTTCTTT

V: TRBV2
size: many
J: TRBJ2-3
D: TRBD2
CDR3: CASSGPAGVGDTQYF
DNA: TGTGCCAGCAGTGGCCCAGCGGGAGTGGGAGATACGCAGTATTTT

V: TRBV4-1
size: .
J: TRBJ1-5
D: TRBD1
CDR3: CASSPMTPRQGAKDWQPQHF
DNA: TGCGCCAGCAGCCCCATGACCCCGCGACAGGGGGCTAAAGATTGGCAGCCCCAGCATTTT